This TCR beta chain came from a study of T cell responses to AZD1222 COVID-19 vaccine. Produced via immunoSEQ multiplex PCR; TCRdb's table is partial and in-frame only. The data hold around 110,000 clones, with 92% observed a single time. Germline CDR1 and CDR2: MDHEN and SYDVKM. The CDR3 contains 17 residues. Trimming shortened V by 4 bases and J by 6 bases, and 22 bases separated the two germline ends. The chain links TRBV28 to TRBJ1-5; D call uncertain. The sample here was peripheral blood, taken 28 days after the second AZD1222 dose. The receptor was derived from an adult who received the AZD1222 COVID-19 vaccine. The CDR3 sequence is CASSSLTWEGSSQPQHF. DNA for the CDR3: TGTGCCAGCAGTTCCCTCACTTGGGAAGGAAGTAGTCAGCCCCAGCATTTT.